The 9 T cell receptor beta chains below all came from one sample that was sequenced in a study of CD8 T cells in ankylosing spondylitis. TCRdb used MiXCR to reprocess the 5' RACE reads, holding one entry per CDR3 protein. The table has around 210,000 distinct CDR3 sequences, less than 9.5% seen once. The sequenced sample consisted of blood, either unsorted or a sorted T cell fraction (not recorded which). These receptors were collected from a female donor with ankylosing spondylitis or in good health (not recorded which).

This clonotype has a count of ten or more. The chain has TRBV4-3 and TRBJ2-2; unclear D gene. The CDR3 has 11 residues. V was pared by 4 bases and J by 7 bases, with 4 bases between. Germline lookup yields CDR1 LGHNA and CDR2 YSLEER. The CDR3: CASSLDGELFF. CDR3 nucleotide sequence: TGCGCCAGCAGCCTGGACGGGGAGCTGTTTTTT.

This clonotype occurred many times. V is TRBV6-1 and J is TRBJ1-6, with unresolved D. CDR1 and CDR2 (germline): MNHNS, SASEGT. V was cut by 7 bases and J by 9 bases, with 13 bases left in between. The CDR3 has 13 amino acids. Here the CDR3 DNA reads TGTGCCAGCACCGACCGGCTAGTTTCACCCCTCCACTTT. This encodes CASTDRLVSPLHF.

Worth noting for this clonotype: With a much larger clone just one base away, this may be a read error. The chain's CDR3 is CNALGLAGYEQYF. CDR3 nucleotides: TGCAATGCTCTTGGACTAGCGGGCTACGAGCAGTACTTC. The genes are TRBV20-1 and TRBJ2-7; 11 positions match TRBD2. Germline V gives CDR1 DFQATT, CDR2 SNEGSKA (reference sequence). The CDR3 runs to 13 residues.

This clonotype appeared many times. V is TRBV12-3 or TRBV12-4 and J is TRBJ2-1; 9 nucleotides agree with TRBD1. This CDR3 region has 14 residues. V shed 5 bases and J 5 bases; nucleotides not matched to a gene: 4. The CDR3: CASSRQGGDNEQFF. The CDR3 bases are TGTGCCAGCAGTCGACAGGGGGGGGACAATGAGCAGTTCTTC.

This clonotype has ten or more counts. The DNA for the CDR3 is TGTGCCAGCAGTTCCGCCCTGGCAGGGGGCCTTTACACTGAAGCTTTCTTT. It specifies CASSSALAGGLYTEAFF. The chain uses TRBV6-5 and TRBJ1-1; TRBD1 matches 8 bases. Germline trimming cut 4 bases from V and 3 bases from J; bases unmatched to any gene: 13. The CDR3 has 17 amino acids. Germline V gene lookup returns CDR1 MNHEY and CDR2 SVGAGI.

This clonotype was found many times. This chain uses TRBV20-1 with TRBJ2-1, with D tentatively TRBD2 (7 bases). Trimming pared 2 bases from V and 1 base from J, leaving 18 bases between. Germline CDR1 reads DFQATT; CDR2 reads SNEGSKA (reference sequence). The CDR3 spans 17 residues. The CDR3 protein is CSARPAGAGNSYNEQFF. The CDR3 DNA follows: TGCAGTGCTAGACCCGCGGGGGCGGGAAATTCCTACAATGAGCAGTTCTTC.

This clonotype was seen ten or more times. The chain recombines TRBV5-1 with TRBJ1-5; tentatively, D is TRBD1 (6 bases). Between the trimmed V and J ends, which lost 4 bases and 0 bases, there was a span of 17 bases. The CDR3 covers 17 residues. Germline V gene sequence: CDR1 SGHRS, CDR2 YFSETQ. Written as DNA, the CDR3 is TGCGCCAGCAGCCTATATTCGACAGGAGATAGCAATCAGCCCCAGCATTTT. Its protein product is CASSLYSTGDSNQPQHF. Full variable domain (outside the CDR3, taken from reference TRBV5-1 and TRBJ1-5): KAGVTQTPRYLIKTRGQQVTLSCSPISGHRSVSWYQQTPGQGLQFLFEYFSETQRNKGNFPGRFSGRQFSNSRSEMNVSTLELGDSALYLCASSLYSTGDSNQPQHFGDGTRLSIL.

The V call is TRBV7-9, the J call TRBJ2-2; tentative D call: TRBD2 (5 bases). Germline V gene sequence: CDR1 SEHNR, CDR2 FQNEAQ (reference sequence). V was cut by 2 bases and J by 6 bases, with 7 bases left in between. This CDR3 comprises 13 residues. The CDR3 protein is CASSLRRAGELFF. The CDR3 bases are TGTGCCAGCAGCTTACGGCGGGCCGGGGAGCTGTTTTTT.

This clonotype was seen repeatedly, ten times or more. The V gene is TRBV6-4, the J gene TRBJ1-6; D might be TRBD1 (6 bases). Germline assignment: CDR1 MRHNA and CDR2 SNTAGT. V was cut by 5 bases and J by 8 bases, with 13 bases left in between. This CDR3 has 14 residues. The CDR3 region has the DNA TGTGCCAGCAGTCCCACAGGGACCCATTCACCCCTCCACTTT. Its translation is CASSPTGTHSPLHF.